This T cell receptor beta chain was documented in a study of blood T cell repertoires in COVID-19. Study as a whole: Donors in the United States, Italy and Spain gave samples during acute or convalescent COVID-19. Sample material is recorded as cDNA or gDNA derived from T cells, B-cell-depleted T cells, or PBMCs.

In the authors' methods: Estimated nucleated cell counts came from reference gene primer amplification. Measured with immunoSEQ multiplex PCR; TCRdb has only the in-frame clones, and not every one. That table gives V, J and clone size, and the DNA gave D and trimming. Of approximately 290,000 clones in the sample, 89% were seen once. The CDR3 extends over 16 amino acids. The V gene lost 0 bases and the J gene lost 5 bases, with 15 bases spanning the gap. Germline V lookup: CDR1 SGHTA, CDR2 FQGNSA. Sequences were obtained from peripheral blood. The clonotype originates from a woman between 55 and 75 years old with acute or convalescent COVID-19. The chain employs TRBV7-2 and TRBJ2-3; possible D gene TRBD1, 5 bases. The CDR3 coding sequence is TGTGCCAGCAGCTTAGCTTGGGCCCGGCAGGGAGATACGCAGTATTTT. Its protein product is CASSLAWARQGDTQYF.